These 22 T cell receptor beta chains share one sample of origin, sequenced in a study of cytomegalovirus exposure and HLA in healthy donors. The primer mix had 60 Vbeta and 13 Jbeta primers. Libraries were prepared by immunoSEQ multiplex PCR; TCRdb keeps only in-frame clonotypes and omits some of them. The sample carries approximately 150,000 clones, 80% to 90% recorded once. Source material: PBMCs. The receptors were gathered from a middle-aged woman in good health and CMV-seropositive.

The J gene is TRBJ2-1, the V gene TRBV5-4; 9 nucleotides align to TRBD1. V lost 3 bases and J lost 8; bases outside the gene matches: 6. CDR3 length: 14 residues. Germline-derived CDR1 and CDR2 are SGHNT and YYREEE (reference sequence). CDR3 in amino acids: CASSWDRVRDEQFF. The CDR3 DNA sequence: TGTGCCAGCAGCTGGGACAGGGTCCGCGATGAGCAGTTCTTC.

In regard to this clone: Other DNA sequences in this specimen translate into the identical CDR3. The chain joins TRBV27 to TRBJ2-7; TRBD1 agrees at 8 bases. CDR1 is MNHEY, CDR2 SMNVEV, per germline (reference sequence). J was trimmed by 5 bases and V by 9 bases; bases with no gene match: 3. The CDR3 contains 11 residues. Here the CDR3 DNA reads TGTGCCAGTTCGACAGGGGACGAGCAGTACTTC. Translation: CASSTGDEQYF.

V is TRBV5-4 and J is TRBJ2-5, with 8 positions matching TRBD2. Germline V gene data show CDR1 as SGHNT and CDR2 as YYREEE (reference sequence). CDR3 length: 14 residues. The J segment lost 4 bases and the V segment lost 2 bases, leaving 4 bases of the junction unmatched. The CDR3 loop reads CASSFGRAAETQYF. The CDR3 DNA follows: TGTGCCAGCAGCTTCGGGAGGGCAGCAGAGACCCAGTACTTC.

This rearrangement joins TRBV5-6 to TRBJ1-4, with D uncertain. The ends were cut back, 2 bases at V and 0 bases at J, with 11 bases in the middle. This CDR3 comprises 16 residues. CDR1 and CDR2 from the germline V gene are SGHDT and YYEEEE. The CDR3 reads CASSFGGYATNEKLFF. The CDR3 bases are TGTGCCAGCAGCTTCGGAGGGTACGCAACTAATGAAAAACTGTTTTTT.

This clone occurred once. The chain is built from TRBV7-8 and TRBJ1-2; a weak D match, TRBD1 (5 bases). The CDR3 length is 14 residues. Trimming stripped 3 bases from V and 7 bases from J, with 15 bases between. CDR1 and CDR2 (germline): SGHVS, FQNEAQ. Here the CDR3 DNA reads TGTGCCAGCAGCTTTAGCACCGCAACAGGTGGCTACACCTTC. Its translation: CASSFSTATGGYTF.

The rearrangement links TRBV28 to TRBJ1-1; D is unclear. Trimming cost V 2 bases and J 6 bases, with 10 bases left between them. CDR1 and CDR2 (germline): MDHEN, SYDVKM. The CDR3 has 13 amino acids. CDR3 sequence: CASSLGGLPEAFF. In DNA form, the CDR3 reads TGTGCCAGCAGTTTAGGTGGACTCCCTGAAGCTTTCTTT.

The J gene is TRBJ2-5, the V gene TRBV11-2, with D possibly being TRBD2 (5 bases). The DNA end favors TRBJ2-7, so the J call may be wrong. Germline V CDR1 and CDR2: SGHAT, FQNNGV. The CDR3 is 15 residues long. The chain's CDR3 is CASSSSGGRHYEQYF. Here the CDR3 DNA reads TGTGCCAGCAGCTCATCTGGTGGGAGACACTACGAGCAGTACTTC.

The V and J genes are TRBV2 and TRBJ2-1, with 13 bases fitting TRBD2. The V gene end was trimmed by 6 bases and the J gene end by 10 bases; junction bases not matched to a gene: 3. CDR3 length equals 13 residues. Germline values: CDR1 SNHLY, CDR2 FYNNEI. CDR3 in amino acids: CASRGLAGNEQFF. CDR3 bases: TGTGCCAGCAGGGGACTAGCGGGAAACGAGCAGTTCTTC.

V is TRBV9 and J is TRBJ1-6; D is unresolved. V gave up 0 bases and J gave up 8 bases, with 9 bases separating them. CDR1 SGDLS and CDR2 YYNGEE come from the germline V gene. This CDR3 has 14 amino acids. CDR3 nucleotide sequence: TGTGCCAGCAGCGTAGGAGGGATGGATTCACCCCTCCACTTT. As protein: CASSVGGMDSPLHF.

The chain couples TRBV29-1 to TRBJ1-1; tentative D call: TRBD1 (5 bases). With 5 bases removed from V and 2 bases from J, the gap between germline ends came to 15 bases. This CDR3 is built from 14 residues. CDR1 and CDR2 (germline): SQVTM, ANQGSEA. DNA for the CDR3: TGCAGCGTTTTTTCAGGGAACGGAAACACTGAAGCTTTCTTT. Protein product: CSVFSGNGNTEAFF.

CDR3 nucleotides: TGTGCCAGCAGTTTCGGCGGGAGGGGAAATGAGCAGTTCTTC. Encoded protein: CASSFGGRGNEQFF. The chain has TRBV27 and TRBJ2-1; 9 nucleotides agree with TRBD2. V lost 3 bases, J lost 7 bases, and 4 bases stayed unmatched. Germline lookup yields CDR1 MNHEY and CDR2 SMNVEV (reference sequence). There are 14 residues in the CDR3.

This clone was seen a few times. J is TRBJ1-1 and V is TRBV4-3; the match to TRBD1 covers 7 bases. V lost 1 base to trimming and J lost 5 bases; unmatched junction nucleotides: 7. Germline loops: CDR1 LGHNA, CDR2 YSLEER. CDR3 size: 15 residues. DNA for the CDR3: TGCGCCAGCAGCCAAGTTTCAGGCAGGGGGACTGAAGCTTTCTTT. Translated: CASSQVSGRGTEAFF.

The gene calls are TRBV19 and TRBJ1-5; no clear D. Trimming took 5 bases from V and 4 from J, leaving 3 bases between them. Germline CDR1 reads LNHDA; CDR2 reads SQIVND (reference sequence). This CDR3 comprises 11 residues. The DNA for the CDR3 is TGTGCCAGTAGTCCAAATCAGCCCCAGCATTTT. Protein sequence: CASSPNQPQHF.

This chain uses TRBV4-2 with TRBJ1-3; 8 bases match TRBD1. The CDR3 is 14 residues long. Trimming took 1 base from V and 8 from J; bases not matched to a gene: 4. Germline V gene data show CDR1 as LGHNA and CDR2 as YNFKEQ. CDR3 residues: CASSQGTGLDTIYF. The DNA for the CDR3 is TGTGCCAGCAGCCAAGGGACAGGGCTGGACACCATATATTTT.

The chain has TRBV9 and TRBJ1-4; perhaps TRBD1 as D (5 bases). Germline-derived CDR1 and CDR2 are SGDLS and YYNGEE. V dropped 3 bases and J dropped 4 bases, with 13 bases sitting between them. The CDR3 covers 15 residues. CDR3 protein: CASSGRQGVNEKLFF. DNA of the CDR3: TGTGCCAGCAGCGGCAGACAAGGGGTTAATGAAAAACTGTTTTTT.

The chain has TRBV28 and TRBJ2-7, with D perhaps matching TRBD1 (5 bases). The CDR3 covers 14 residues. Germline V gene sequence: CDR1 MDHEN, CDR2 SYDVKM. V was cut by 1 base and J by 5 bases, with 12 bases left in between. This CDR3 reads CASSLLGASDEQYF. The CDR3, as DNA: TGTGCCAGCAGTTTATTAGGGGCTTCTGACGAGCAGTACTTC. Supplemented by reference TRBV28 and TRBJ2-7, the full variable domain reads DVKVTQSSRYLVKRTGEKVFLECVQDMDHENMFWYRQDPGLGLRLIYFSYDVKMKEKGDIPEGYSVSREKKERFSLILESASTNQTSMYLCASSLLGASDEQYFGPGTRLTVT.

This chain links TRBV10-3 with TRBJ2-3, with TRBD2 matching 9 bases. The CDR3 spans 14 residues. V lost 7 bases to trimming and J lost 4 bases; unmatched junction nucleotides: 6. CDR1 and CDR2 (germline): ENHRY, SYGVKD. The DNA for the CDR3 is TGTGCCATCACCCCCTCTAGCGGGGCAGATACGCAGTATTTT. Its protein product is CAITPSSGADTQYF.

The chain couples TRBV1 to TRBJ2-1; the table names TRBD2, a call not compared with the DNA. TRBV1 counts as a pseudogene. The length of the CDR3 is 15 residues. CDR3 sequence reads: CTSSQEGDTYNEQFF. The CDR3 DNA follows: TGCACCAGCAGCCAAGAGGGAGATACCTACAATGAGCAGTTCTTC.

This clone was recorded a few times. V and J are TRBV4-3 and TRBJ1-1, with D tentatively TRBD1 (5 bases). Germline CDR1 is LGHNA and CDR2 is YSLEER. V lost 4 bases to trimming and J lost 0 bases, with 15 bases between them. The length of the CDR3 is 16 residues. The CDR3 is CASSPKIGVMNTEAFF. CDR3 DNA: TGCGCCAGCAGCCCTAAGATAGGGGTCATGAACACTGAAGCTTTCTTT.

V is TRBV7-2 and J is TRBJ2-3; 13 nucleotides match TRBD2. Germline CDR1 and CDR2: SGHTA and FQGNSA. Trimming cost V 5 bases and J 5 bases; bases outside gene matches: 13. The CDR3 has 18 amino acids. CDR3 DNA sequence: TGTGCCAGCAGCCCAGGATGGACTAGCGGGGGATTTAGAGATACGCAGTATTTT. It encodes CASSPGWTSGGFRDTQYF.

Only one count was recorded for this clone. The chain couples TRBV6-1 to TRBJ1-5, with D perhaps matching TRBD1 (6 bases). Germline CDR1 and CDR2: MNHNS and SASEGT. Trimming removed 6 bases from V and 7 bases from J, with 13 bases in between. This CDR3 has 13 residues. CDR3: CASRQGWGQPQHF. CDR3 coding DNA: TGTGCCAGCAGACAGGGTTGGGGACAGCCCCAGCATTTT.

The chain recombines TRBV4-1 with TRBJ2-7; a weak D match, TRBD1 (6 bases). The germline gives CDR1 MGHRA, CDR2 YSYEKL. The V end was cut by 0 bases, the J end by 4 bases, with 13 bases between. This CDR3 spans 15 amino acids. The CDR3 bases are TGCGCCAGCAGCCAAGAGCAGGGAACAGGGTACGAGCAGTACTTC. This encodes CASSQEQGTGYEQYF.